This entry features one T cell receptor (beta chain) sequence. Its cognate antigen is unknown. Per the germline V gene, CDR1 is SNHLY and CDR2 is FYNNEI. This CDR3 has 11 amino acids. Trimming took 2 bases from V and 4 from J, leaving 2 bases between them. These data originate in a study of vaccination and CD4 T cells after COVID-19. Study in general: From HCoV-229E, HCoV-OC43, HCoV-NL63 and SARS-CoV-2, overlapping spike peptides were used to stimulate the cells. General study points: Median SARS-CoV-2-reactive clonotype numbers rose nonsignificantly, about 20 to 40.

As to treatment: approximately 11-day PBMC culture with coronavirus spike peptide pools or control peptides (ViraFEST assay). For ViraFEST, peptide pools expanded antigen-specific T cells, after which the TCRs were sequenced. Scientists ran DNA taken from cultured CD4+ T cells through the Oncomine TCR Beta short-read assay for sequencing. MiXCR, applied by TCRdb to the PCR reads, yields one record per CDR3 protein. The top ten hold 30% to 40% of the sample, which has nearly 7,000 distinct CDR3 sequences, about 80% seen once. This receptor was obtained from a human donor who had recovered from COVID-19. The specimen was CD4+ T cells from blood, cultured in vitro. This sequence joins TRBV2 and TRBJ1-2; D gene ambiguous. In nucleotides, the CDR3 is TGTGCCAGCAGTGAATTCTATGGCTACACCTTC. This translates into CASSEFYGYTF.